This T cell receptor beta chain was found in a study of cytomegalovirus exposure and HLA in healthy donors. Study-wide results and caveats: Looking again later, the authors saw that most CMV-associated TCR beta chains seemed HLA-restricted. It emerged from a later analysis that several of the most significant clusters appeared to be linked to common viral pathogens. According to an earlier analysis, most TCR beta V segments yielded productive rearrangements about 87% or about 30% of the time.

The V and J ends lost 0 bases and 2 bases respectively, with 11 bases between them. Per germline, CDR1 SGHRS and CDR2 YFSETQ. The CDR3 runs 15 residues. Comment on this clone: Its antigen is not known.

Vbeta (60) and Jbeta (13) primers were used in the PCR. Authors' processing steps: Unique TCR beta chains totaled roughly 80 million in a later count, with around 10 million of them shared. The protocol was immunoSEQ multiplex PCR, while the TCRdb copy is restricted to in-frame clones and leaves out a portion. The V and J calls and the clone size are those of that table, but D and trimming were determined from the DNA. Among 150,000 to 200,000 clones listed, around 85% were seen once. The clonotype comes from a woman aged 45-60 years in good health and CMV-seronegative. The genes are TRBV5-1 and TRBJ1-1; D call uncertain. Input material: PBMCs. CDR3 in amino acids: CASSLGAQANTEAFF. The CDR3 DNA reads as TGCGCCAGCAGCTTGGGGGCCCAGGCTAACACTGAAGCTTTCTTT.